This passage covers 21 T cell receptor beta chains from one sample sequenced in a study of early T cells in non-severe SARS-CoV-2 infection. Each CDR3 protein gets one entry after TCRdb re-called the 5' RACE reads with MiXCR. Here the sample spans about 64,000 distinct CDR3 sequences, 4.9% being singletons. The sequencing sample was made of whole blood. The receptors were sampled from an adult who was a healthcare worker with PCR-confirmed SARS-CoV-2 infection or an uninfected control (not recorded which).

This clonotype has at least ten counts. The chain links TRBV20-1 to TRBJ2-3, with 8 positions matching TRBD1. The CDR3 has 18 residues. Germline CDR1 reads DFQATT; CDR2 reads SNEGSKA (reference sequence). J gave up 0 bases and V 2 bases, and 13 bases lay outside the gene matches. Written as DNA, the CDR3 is TGCAGTGCTAGATCAAGCGGACAGGGAAAAACTAGCACAGATACGCAGTATTTT. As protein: CSARSSGQGKTSTDTQYF.

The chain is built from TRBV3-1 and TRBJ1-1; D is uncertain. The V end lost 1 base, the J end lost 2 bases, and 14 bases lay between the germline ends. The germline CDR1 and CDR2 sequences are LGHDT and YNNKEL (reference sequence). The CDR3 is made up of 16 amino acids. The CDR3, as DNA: TGTGCCAGCAGCCAAGGTTGGGTTGCGGATAACACTGAAGCTTTCTTT. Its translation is CASSQGWVADNTEAFF.

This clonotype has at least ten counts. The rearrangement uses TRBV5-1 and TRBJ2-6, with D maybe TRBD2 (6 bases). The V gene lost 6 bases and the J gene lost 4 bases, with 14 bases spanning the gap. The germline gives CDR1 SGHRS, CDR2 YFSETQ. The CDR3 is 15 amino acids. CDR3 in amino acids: CASTLGGSGANVLTF. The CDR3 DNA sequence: TGCGCCAGCACCCTCGGGGGATCCGGGGCCAACGTCCTGACTTTC.

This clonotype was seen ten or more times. The CDR3 DNA reads as TGTGCCAGCAGCTTGGCAGGACAGGGGTCCTACGAGCAGTACTTC. This codes for CASSLAGQGSYEQYF. This sequence joins TRBV13 and TRBJ2-7; 9 bases fit TRBD1. The CDR3 extends over 15 amino acids. The ends lost 3 bases at V and 1 base at J; junction bases unmatched: 4. Per germline, CDR1 PRHDT and CDR2 FYEKMQ (reference sequence).

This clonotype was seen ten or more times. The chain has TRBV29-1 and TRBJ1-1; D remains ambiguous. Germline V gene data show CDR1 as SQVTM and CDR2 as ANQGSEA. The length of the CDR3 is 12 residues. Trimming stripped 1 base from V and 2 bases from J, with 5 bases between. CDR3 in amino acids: CSVEVSNTEAFF. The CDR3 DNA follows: TGCAGCGTTGAAGTCAGTAACACTGAAGCTTTCTTT.

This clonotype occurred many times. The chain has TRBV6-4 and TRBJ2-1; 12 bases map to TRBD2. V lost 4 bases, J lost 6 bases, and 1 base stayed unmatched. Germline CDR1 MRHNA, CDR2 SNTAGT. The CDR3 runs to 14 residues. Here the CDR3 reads CASSALAGGNEQFF. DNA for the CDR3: TGTGCCAGCAGTGCACTAGCGGGAGGCAATGAGCAGTTCTTC.

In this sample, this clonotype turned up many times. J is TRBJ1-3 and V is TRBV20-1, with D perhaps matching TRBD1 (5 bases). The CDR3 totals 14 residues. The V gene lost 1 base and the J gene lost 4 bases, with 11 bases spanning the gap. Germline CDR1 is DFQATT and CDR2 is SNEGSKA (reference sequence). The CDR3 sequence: CSARAGGYGNTIYF. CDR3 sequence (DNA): TGCAGTGCTAGAGCCGGGGGGTACGGAAACACCATATATTTT.

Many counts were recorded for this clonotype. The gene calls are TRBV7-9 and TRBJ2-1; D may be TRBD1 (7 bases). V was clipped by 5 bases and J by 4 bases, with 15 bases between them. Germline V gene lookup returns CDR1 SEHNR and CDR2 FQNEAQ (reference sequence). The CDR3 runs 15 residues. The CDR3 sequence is CASSVAGTAYNEQFF. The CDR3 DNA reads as TGTGCCAGCAGCGTCGCGGGGACAGCATACAATGAGCAGTTCTTC.

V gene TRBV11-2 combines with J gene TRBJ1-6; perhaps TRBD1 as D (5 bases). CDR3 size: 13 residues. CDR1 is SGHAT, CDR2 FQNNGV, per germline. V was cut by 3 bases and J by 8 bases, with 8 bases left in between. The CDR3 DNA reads TGTGCCAGCAGCTTCAGGGAGGATTCACCCCTCCACTTT. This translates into CASSFREDSPLHF.

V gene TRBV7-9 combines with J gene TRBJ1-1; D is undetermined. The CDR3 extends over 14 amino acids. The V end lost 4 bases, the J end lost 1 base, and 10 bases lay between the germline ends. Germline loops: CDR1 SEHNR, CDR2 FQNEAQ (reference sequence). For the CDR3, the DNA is TGTGCCAGCAGCTCAGGACGGGAGAACACTGAAGCTTTCTTT. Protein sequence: CASSSGRENTEAFF.

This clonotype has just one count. In DNA form, the CDR3 reads TGTGCCAGCTTGGACCGGTTCACAGATACGCAGTATTTT. Encoded protein: CASLDRFTDTQYF. The V and J genes are TRBV27 and TRBJ2-3; the D is unclear. Trimming removed 8 bases at V and 2 bases at J, with 11 bases between. CDR1 and CDR2 (germline): MNHEY, SMNVEV (reference sequence). This CDR3 has 13 amino acids.

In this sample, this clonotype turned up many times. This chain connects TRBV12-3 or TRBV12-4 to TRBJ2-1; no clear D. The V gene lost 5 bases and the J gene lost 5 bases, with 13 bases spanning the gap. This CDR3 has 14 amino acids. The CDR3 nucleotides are TGTGCCAGCAGTGAAACTGGTTCGGACAATGAGCAGTTCTTC. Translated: CASSETGSDNEQFF.

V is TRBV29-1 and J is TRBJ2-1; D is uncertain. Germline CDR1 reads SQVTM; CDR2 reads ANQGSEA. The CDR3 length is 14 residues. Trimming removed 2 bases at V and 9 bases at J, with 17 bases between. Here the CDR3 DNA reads TGCAGCGTTGAATCTGGCCCGCAGATGGGTGAGCAGTTCTTC. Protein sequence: CSVESGPQMGEQFF.

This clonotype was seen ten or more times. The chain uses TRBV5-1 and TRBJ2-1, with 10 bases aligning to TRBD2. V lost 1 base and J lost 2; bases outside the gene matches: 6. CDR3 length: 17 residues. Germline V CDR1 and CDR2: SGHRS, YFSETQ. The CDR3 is CASSLSSLAGAYNEQFF. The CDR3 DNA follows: TGCGCCAGCAGCTTGAGTTCCCTAGCGGGGGCCTACAATGAGCAGTTCTTC.

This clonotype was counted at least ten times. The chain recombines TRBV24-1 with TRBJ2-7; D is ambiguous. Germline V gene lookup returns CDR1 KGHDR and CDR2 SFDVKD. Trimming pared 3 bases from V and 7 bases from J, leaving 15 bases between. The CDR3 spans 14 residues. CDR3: CATSDPRGSREQYF. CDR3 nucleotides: TGTGCCACCAGTGATCCCCGCGGATCTCGGGAGCAGTACTTC.

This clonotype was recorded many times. The CDR3 spells CSARDSGGNKGETQYF. CDR3 DNA: TGCAGTGCTAGAGATTCTGGAGGAAACAAGGGGGAGACCCAGTACTTC. V is TRBV20-1 and J is TRBJ2-5; D might be TRBD1 or TRBD2, each matching 5 bases. This CDR3 region has 16 residues. With 0 bases removed from V and 5 bases from J, the gap between germline ends came to 19 bases. In germline, CDR1 is DFQATT, CDR2 SNEGSKA (reference sequence).

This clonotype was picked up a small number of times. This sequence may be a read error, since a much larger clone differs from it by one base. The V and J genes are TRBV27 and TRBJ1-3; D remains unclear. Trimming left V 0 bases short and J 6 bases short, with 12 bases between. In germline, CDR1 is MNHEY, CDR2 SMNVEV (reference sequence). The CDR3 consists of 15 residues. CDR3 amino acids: CASSLSVGPENTIYF. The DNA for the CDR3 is TGTGCCAGCAGTTTATCGGTAGGGCCAGAAAACACCATATATTTT.

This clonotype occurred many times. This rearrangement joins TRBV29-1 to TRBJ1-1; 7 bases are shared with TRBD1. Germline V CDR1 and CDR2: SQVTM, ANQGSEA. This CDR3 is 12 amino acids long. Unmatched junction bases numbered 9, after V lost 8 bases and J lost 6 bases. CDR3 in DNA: TGCAGCTTACAGGGGAGCGGCCCTGAAGCTTTCTTT. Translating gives CSLQGSGPEAFF.

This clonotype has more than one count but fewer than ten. DNA for the CDR3: TGTGCCATCAGCCCTGGACACAATCAGCCCCAGCATTTT. It translates to CAISPGHNQPQHF. The rearrangement joins TRBV10-3 to TRBJ1-5; TRBD1 might be the D (5 bases). The length of the CDR3 is 13 residues. CDR1 is ENHRY and CDR2 is SYGVKD in the germline V gene. Trimming removed 6 bases at V and 3 bases at J, with 9 bases between.

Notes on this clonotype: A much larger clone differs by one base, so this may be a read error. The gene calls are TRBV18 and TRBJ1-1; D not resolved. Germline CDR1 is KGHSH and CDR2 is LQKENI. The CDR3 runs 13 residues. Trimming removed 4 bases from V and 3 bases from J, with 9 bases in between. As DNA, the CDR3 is TGTGCCAGCTCACTAGGCCTCGACACTGAAGCTTTCTTT. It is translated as CASSLGLDTEAFF.

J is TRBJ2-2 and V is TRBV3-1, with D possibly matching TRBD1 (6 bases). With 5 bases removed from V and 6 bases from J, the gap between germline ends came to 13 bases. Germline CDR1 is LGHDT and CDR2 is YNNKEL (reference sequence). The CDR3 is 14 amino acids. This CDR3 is CASSAGTTSGELFF. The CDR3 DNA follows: TGTGCCAGCAGCGCTGGGACAACTTCCGGGGAGCTGTTTTTT.